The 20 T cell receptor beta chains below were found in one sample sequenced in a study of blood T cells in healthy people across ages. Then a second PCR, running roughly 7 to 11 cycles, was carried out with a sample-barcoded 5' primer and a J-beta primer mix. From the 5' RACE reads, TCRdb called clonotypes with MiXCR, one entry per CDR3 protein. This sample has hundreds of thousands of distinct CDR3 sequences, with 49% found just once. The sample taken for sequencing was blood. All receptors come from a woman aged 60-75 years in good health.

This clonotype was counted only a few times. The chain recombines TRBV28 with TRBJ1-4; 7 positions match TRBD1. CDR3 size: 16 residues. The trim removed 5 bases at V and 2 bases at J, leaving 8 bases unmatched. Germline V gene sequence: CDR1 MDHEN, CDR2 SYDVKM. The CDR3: CASSDREEATNEKLFF. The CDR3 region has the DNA TGTGCCAGCAGTGACAGGGAAGAGGCTACTAATGAAAAACTGTTTTTT.

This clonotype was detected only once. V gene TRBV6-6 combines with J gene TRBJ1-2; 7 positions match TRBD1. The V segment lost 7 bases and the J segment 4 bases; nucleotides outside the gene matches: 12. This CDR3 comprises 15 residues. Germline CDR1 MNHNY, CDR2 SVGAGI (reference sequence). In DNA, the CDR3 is TGTGCCAGCAACCGACAGGGTGAAGCTCGCTATGGCTACACCTTC. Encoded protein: CASNRQGEARYGYTF.

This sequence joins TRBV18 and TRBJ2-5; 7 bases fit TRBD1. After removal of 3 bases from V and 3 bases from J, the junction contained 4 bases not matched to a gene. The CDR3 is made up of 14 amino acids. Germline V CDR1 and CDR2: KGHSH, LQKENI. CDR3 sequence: CASSPEGQKETQYF. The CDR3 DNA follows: TGTGCCAGCTCACCTGAGGGACAGAAAGAGACCCAGTACTTC.

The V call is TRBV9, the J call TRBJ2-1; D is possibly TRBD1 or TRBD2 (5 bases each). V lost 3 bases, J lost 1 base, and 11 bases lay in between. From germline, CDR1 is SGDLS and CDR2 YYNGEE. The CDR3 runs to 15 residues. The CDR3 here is CASSARDLSYNEQFF. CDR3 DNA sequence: TGTGCCAGCAGCGCCAGGGACCTATCCTACAATGAGCAGTTCTTC.

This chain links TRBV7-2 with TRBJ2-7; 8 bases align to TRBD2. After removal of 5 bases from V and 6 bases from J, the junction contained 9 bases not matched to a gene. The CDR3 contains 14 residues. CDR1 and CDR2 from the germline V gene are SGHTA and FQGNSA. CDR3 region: CASSRSGSTSEQYF. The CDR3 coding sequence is TGTGCCAGCAGCCGCAGCGGGAGCACTTCCGAGCAGTACTTC.

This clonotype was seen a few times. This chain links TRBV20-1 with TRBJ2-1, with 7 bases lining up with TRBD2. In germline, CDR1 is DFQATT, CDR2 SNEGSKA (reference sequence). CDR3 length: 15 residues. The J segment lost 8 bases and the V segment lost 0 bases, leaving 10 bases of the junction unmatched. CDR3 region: CSARDGAGEEDEQFF. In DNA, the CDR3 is TGCAGTGCTAGAGATGGGGCGGGAGAGGAGGATGAGCAGTTCTTC.

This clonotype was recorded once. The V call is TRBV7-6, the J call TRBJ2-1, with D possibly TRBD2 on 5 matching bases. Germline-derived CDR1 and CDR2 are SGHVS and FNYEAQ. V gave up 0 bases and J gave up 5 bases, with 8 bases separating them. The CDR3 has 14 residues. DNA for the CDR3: TGTGCCAGCAGCTTAGCGAGGGCGAACAATGAGCAGTTCTTC. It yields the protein CASSLARANNEQFF.

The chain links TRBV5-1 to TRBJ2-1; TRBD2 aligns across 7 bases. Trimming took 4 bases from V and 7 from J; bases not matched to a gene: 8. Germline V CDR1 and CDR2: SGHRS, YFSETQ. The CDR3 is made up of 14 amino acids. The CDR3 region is CASSRGPAGNEQFF. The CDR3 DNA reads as TGCGCCAGCAGCCGAGGGCCAGCGGGGAATGAGCAGTTCTTC.

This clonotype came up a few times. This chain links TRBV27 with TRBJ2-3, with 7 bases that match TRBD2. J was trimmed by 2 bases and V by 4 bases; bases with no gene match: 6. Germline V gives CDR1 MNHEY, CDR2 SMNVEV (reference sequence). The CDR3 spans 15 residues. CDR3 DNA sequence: TGTGCCAGCAGTTGGCTAGCGGAACCCACAGATACGCAGTATTTT. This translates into CASSWLAEPTDTQYF.

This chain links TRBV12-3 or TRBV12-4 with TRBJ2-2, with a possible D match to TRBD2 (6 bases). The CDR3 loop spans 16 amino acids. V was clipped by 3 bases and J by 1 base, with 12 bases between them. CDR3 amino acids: CASSLDRGKNTGELFF. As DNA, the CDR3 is TGTGCCAGCAGTTTGGATCGCGGGAAGAACACCGGGGAGCTGTTTTTT.

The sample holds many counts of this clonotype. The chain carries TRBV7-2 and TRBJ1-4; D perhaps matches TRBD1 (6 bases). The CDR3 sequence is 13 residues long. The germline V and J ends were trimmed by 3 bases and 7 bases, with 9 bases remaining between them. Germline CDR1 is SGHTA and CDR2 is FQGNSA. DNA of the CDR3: TGTGCCAGCAGCTTCGGGGGGCTTGAAAAACTGTTTTTT. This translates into CASSFGGLEKLFF.

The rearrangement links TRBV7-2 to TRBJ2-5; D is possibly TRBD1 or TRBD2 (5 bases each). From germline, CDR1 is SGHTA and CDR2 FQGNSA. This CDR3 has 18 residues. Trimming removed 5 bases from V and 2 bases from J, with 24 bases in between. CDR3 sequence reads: CASSLRIVGALGQETQYF. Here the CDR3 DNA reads TGTGCCAGCAGCCTTCGGATCGTCGGGGCGCTAGGTCAAGAGACCCAGTACTTC.

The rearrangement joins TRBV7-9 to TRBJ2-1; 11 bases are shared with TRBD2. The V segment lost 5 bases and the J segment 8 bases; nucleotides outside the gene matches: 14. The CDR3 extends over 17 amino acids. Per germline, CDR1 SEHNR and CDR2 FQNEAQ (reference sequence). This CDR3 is CASSATGTSGPGDEQFF. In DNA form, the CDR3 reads TGTGCCAGCAGCGCCACCGGGACTAGCGGTCCTGGGGATGAGCAGTTCTTC.

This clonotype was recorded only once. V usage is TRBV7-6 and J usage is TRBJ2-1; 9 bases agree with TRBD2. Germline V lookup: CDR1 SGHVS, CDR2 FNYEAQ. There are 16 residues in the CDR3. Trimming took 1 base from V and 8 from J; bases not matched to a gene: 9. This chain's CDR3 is CASSLEGGRAMDEQFF. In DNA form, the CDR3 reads TGTGCCAGCAGCTTAGAGGGCGGGAGGGCCATGGATGAGCAGTTCTTC.

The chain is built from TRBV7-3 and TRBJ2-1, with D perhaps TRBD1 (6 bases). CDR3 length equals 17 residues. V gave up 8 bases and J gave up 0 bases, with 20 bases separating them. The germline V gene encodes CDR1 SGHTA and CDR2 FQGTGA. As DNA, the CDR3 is TGTGCCAGCTACGGCGGCTCGGACAGACGCTCCTACAATGAGCAGTTCTTC. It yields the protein CASYGGSDRRSYNEQFF.

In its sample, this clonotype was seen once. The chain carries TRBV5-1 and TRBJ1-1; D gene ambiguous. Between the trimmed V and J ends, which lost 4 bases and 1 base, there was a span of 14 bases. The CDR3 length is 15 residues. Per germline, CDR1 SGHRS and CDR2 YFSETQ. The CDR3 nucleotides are TGCGCCAGCAGCCCCCGTCTAGGGCGGAACACTGAAGCTTTCTTT. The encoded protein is CASSPRLGRNTEAFF.

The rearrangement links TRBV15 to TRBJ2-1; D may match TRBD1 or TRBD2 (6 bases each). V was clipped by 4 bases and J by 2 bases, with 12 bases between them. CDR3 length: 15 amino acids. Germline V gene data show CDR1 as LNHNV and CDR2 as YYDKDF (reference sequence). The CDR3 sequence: CATSKGDLPYNEQFF. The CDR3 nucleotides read TGTGCCACCAGCAAGGGGGACTTGCCCTACAATGAGCAGTTCTTC.

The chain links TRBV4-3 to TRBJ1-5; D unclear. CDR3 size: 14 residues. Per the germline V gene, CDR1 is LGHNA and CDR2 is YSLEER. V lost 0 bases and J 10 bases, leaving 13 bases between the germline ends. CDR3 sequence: CASSQENVGVPQHF. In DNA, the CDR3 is TGCGCCAGCAGCCAAGAGAACGTTGGGGTCCCCCAGCATTTT.

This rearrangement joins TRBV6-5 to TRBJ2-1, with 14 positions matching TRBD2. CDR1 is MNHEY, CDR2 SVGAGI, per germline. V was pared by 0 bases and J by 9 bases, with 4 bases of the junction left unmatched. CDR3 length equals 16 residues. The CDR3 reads CASSYSGTSGSGEQFF. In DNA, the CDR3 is TGTGCCAGCAGTTACTCCGGGACTAGCGGGAGCGGTGAGCAGTTCTTC.

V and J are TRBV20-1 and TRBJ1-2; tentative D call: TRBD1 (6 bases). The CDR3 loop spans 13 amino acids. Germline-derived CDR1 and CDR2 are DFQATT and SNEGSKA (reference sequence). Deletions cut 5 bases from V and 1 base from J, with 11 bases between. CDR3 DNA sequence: TGCAGTGCTCGATGGACAGTTAACTATGGCTACACCTTC. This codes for CSARWTVNYGYTF.